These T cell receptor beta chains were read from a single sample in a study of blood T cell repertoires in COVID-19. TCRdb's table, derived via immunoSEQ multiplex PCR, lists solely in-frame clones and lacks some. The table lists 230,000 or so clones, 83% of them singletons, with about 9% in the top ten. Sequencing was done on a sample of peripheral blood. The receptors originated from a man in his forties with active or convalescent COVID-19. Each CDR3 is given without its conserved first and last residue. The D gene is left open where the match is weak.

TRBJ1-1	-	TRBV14	ASSQATVAQAF
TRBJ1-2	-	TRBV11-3	ASSLQTNYGYT
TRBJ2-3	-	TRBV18	ASSPLAGIGTDTQY
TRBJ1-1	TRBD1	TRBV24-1	ATSDSTGGTEAF
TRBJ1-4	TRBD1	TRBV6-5	ASSPDRGDEKLF
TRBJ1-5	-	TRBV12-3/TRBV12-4	ASRLGAQPQH
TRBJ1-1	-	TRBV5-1	ASSLDGRNTEAF
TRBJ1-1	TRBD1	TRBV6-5	ASSSGTANTEAF
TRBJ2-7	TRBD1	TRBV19	ASSWDSLSYEQY
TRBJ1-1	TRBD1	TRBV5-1	ASSDLGQGNTEAF
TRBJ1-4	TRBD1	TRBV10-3	AISESSTGEGEKLF
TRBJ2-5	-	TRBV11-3	ASSAVETQY
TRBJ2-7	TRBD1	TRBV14	ASSRQGFPYEQY
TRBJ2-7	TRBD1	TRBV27	ASSLQGKGDRYEQY
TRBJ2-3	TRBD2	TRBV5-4	ASSSGLVGDSDTQY
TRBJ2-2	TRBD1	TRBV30	AWTGTGTALSTGELF
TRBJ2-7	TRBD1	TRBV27	ASSFGTGTFEQY
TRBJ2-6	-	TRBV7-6	ASSPWRATFSSGANVLT
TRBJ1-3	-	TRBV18	ASSPEGGGNTIY
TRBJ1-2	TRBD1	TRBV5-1	ASSPNDRGSGGYT
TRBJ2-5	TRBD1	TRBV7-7	ASSLWRRGTGGGQETQY
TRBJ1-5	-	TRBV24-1	ATSDGFQSNQPQH
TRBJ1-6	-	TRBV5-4	ASSLSPHNSPLH
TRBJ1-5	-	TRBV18	ASSPVVGVSNQPQH
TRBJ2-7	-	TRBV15	ATSPRTGGHYEQY
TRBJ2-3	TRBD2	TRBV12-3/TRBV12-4	ASSPGGTDTQY
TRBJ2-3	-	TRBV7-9	ASSLRASATDTQY
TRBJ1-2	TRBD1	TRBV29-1	SVEEADRGRGGYT
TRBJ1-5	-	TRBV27	ASSLREEQPQH
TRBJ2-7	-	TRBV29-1	SVGGEYEQY
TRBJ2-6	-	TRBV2	ASSAGHVANVLT
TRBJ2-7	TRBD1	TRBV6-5	ASSSQGTGNERY
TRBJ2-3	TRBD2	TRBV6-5	ASGGLAGTDTQY
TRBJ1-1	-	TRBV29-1	SVRRTVMNTEAF
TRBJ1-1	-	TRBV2	ASKREGGEKNTEAF
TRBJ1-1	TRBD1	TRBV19	ATIDRVSTEAF
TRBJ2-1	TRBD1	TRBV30	AWRFRGRGYEQF
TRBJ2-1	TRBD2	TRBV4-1	ASSQEGAGGSGEQF
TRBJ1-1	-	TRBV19	ASSETAEAF
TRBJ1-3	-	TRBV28	ASSLSGRGRGNTIY
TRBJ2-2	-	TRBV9	ASSSYVNTGELF
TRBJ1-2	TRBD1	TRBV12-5	ASGTGQGASYGYT
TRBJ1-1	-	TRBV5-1	ASSLVRPGITEAF
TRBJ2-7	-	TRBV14	ASSQGPGAYEQY
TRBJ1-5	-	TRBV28	ASSPSLSYYQPQH
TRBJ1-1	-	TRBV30	AWSVGGVAF
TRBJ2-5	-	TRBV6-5	ASSRAGSLAETQY
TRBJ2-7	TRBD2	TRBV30	AWGRGGPWQY
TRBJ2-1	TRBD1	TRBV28	ASSSGQGGYTEQF
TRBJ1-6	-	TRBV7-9	ASSLWGPLH
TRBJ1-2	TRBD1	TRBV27	ASSPRQGEVAGYT